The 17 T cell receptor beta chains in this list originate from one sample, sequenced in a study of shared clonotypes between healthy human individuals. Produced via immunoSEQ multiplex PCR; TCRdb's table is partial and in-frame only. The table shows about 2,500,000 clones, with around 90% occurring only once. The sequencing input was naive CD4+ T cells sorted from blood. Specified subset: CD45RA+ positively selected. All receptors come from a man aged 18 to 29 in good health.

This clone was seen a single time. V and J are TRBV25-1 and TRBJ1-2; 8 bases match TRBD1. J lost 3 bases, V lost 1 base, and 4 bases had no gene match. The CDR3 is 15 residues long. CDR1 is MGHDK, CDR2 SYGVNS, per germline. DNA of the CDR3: TGTGCCAGCAGTGAATTCGGGACAGGAGACTATGGCTACACCTTC. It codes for CASSEFGTGDYGYTF.

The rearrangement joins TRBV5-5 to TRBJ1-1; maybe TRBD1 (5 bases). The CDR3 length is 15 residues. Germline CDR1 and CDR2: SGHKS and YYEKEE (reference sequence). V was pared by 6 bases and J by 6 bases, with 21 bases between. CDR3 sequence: CASTWGDPFGAEAFF. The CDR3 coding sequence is TGTGCCAGCACTTGGGGGGACCCTTTTGGGGCTGAAGCTTTCTTT.

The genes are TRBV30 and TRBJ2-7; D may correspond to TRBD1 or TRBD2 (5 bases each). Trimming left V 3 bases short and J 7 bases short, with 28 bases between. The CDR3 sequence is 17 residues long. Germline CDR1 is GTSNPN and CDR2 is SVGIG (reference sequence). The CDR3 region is CAWRPPWTGASGGEQYF. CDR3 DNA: TGTGCCTGGAGGCCACCATGGACTGGGGCGTCGGGTGGGGAGCAGTACTTC.

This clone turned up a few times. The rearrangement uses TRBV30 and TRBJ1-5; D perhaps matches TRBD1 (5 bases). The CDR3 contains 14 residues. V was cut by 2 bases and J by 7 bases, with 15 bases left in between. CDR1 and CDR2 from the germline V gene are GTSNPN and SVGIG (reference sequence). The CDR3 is CAWSSTDRSQPQHF. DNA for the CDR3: TGTGCCTGGAGTTCGACAGACCGTTCCCAGCCCCAGCATTTT. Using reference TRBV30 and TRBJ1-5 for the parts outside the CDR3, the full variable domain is SQTIHQWPATLVQPVGSPLSLECTVEGTSNPNLYWYRQAAGRGLQLLFYSVGIGQISSEVPQNLSASRPQDRQFILSSKKLLLSDSGFYLCAWSSTDRSQPQHFGDGTRLSIL.

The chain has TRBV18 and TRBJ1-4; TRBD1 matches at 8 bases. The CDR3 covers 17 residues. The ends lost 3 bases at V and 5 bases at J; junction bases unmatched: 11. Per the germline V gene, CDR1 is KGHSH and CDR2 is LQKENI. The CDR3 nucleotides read TGTGCCAGCTCACCCCGAGACAGGGGCCCATCCAATGAAAAACTGTTTTTT. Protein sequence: CASSPRDRGPSNEKLFF.

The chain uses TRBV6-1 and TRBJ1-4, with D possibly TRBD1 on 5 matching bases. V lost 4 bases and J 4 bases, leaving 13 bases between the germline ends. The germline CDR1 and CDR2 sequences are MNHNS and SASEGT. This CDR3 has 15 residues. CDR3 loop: CASSAIPGLNEKLFF. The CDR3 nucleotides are TGTGCCAGCAGTGCCATCCCGGGACTTAATGAAAAACTGTTTTTT.

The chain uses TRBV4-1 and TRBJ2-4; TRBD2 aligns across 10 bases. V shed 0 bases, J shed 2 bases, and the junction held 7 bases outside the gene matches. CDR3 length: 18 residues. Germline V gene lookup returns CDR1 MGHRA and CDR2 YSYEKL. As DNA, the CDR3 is TGCGCCAGCAGCCAAGATCGTGAGCGGGGGGGGACCAAAAACATTCAGTACTTC. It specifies CASSQDRERGGTKNIQYF.

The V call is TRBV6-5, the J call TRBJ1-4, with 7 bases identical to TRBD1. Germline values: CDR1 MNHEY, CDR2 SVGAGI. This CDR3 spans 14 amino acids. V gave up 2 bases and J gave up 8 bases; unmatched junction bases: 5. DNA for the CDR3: TGTGCCAGCAGTTACGACAGGGTGGGAGAAAAACTGTTTTTT. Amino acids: CASSYDRVGEKLFF.

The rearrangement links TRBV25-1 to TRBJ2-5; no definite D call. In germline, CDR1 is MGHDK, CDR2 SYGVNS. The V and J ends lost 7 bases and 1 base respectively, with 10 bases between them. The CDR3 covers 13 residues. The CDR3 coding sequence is TGTGCCAGCACGGGCAGAGTCCAAGAGACCCAGTACTTC. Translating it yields CASTGRVQETQYF.

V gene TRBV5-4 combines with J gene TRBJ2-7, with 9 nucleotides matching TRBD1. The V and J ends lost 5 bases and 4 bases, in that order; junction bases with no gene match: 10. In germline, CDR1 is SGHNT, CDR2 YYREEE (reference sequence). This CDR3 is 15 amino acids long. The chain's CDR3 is CASSFVGGQGYEQYF. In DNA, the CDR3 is TGTGCCAGCAGTTTTGTCGGGGGACAGGGTTACGAGCAGTACTTC.

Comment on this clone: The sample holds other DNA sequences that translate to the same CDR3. The CDR3 DNA follows: TGCGCCAGCAGCTTGGTTGGGCAAGAGACCCAGTACTTC. As protein: CASSLVGQETQYF. This chain connects TRBV5-1 to TRBJ2-5; no clear D gene. The germline CDR1 and CDR2 sequences are SGHRS and YFSETQ. The CDR3 is 13 residues long. The ends were cut back, 0 bases at V and 2 bases at J, with 5 bases in the middle.

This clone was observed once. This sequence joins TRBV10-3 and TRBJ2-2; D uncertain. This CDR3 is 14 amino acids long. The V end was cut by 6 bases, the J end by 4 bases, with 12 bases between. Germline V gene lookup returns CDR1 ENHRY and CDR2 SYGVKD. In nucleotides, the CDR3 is TGTGCCATCAGCGAGGTTGAGACCACCGGGGAGCTGTTTTTT. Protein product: CAISEVETTGELFF.

The CDR3 region has the DNA TGCGCCAGCAGCGAAGTCCGGGGCTATACGCAGTATTTT. Protein: CASSEVRGYTQYF. The V call is TRBV10-1, the J call TRBJ2-3; the D gene could be TRBD1 or TRBD2 (5 bases each). Trimming left V 6 bases short and J 7 bases short, with 14 bases between. Germline CDR1 and CDR2: WNHNN and SYGVQD (reference sequence). This CDR3 has 13 amino acids.

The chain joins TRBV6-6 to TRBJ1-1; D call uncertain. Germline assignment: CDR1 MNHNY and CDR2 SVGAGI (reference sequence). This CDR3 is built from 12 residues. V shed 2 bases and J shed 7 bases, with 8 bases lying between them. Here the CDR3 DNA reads TGTGCCAGCAGTTACCGAGGAGGTGAAGCTTTCTTT. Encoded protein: CASSYRGGEAFF.

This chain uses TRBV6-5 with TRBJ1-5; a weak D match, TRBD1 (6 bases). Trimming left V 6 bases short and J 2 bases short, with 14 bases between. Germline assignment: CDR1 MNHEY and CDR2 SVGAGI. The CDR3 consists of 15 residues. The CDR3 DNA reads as TGTGCCAGCAGCCCGGGGGGGCTTGGCAATCAGCCCCAGCATTTT. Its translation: CASSPGGLGNQPQHF.

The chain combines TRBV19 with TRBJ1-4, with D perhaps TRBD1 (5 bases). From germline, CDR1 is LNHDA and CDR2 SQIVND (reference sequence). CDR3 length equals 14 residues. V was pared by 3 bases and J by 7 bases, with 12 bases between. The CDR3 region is CASSIKRGSEKLFF. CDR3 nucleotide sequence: TGTGCCAGTAGTATCAAACGGGGGAGTGAAAAACTGTTTTTT.

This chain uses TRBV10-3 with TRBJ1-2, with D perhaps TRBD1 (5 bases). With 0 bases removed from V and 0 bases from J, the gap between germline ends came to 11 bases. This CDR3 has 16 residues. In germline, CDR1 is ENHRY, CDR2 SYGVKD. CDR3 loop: CAISESSTATNYGYTF. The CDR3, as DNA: TGTGCCATCAGTGAGTCGTCGACAGCCACTAACTATGGCTACACCTTC.